The entry below describes one T cell receptor (beta chain). Its antigen remains unidentified. The input lacks base qualities; no much larger clone sits a single base away. This specimen belongs to a study of cytomegalovirus exposure and HLA in healthy donors (TCRdb year 2017). Broadly, across the study: An earlier analysis of 587 of the donors reported under 300 Gb of sequence data and 117 million unique TCR beta sequences obtained from 180 million or so T cells. An early release that covered 500 to 800 HLA-typed donors contained around 300 gigabases of sequencing data and 80 million or so unique TCR sequences. Of the 300 to 500 genotyped donors, 81% were placed in the genetic ancestry cluster associated with self-reported Caucasian donors. The aim of the study was to test whether cataloging public T cell receptors could identify signatures of past pathogen exposure. Using immunosequencing, the study profiled T cell repertoires from 666 subjects and related those repertoires to cytomegalovirus serostatus. Besides the first cohort of roughly 640 subjects, a separate validation cohort made up of 120 different subjects was used. High-throughput TCR immunosequencing, statistical association of individual TCRs with disease status, and machine learning were combined to predict cytomegalovirus infection status. A later analysis re-examined previously published TCR beta repertoires from hundreds of donors and added high-resolution HLA genotyping to investigate patterns of TCR occurrence. Rather than using new phenotypic data, the later analysis identified candidate immune exposures from TCR beta sequences and from how often those sequences occurred across donors. An earlier analysis of some 600 of the donors applied high-throughput TCR beta sequencing to assess whether each TCR beta V gene segment acted as functional or pseudogenic. Donor age, sex, ethnicity and CMV serostatus were compiled together with the repertoire data. A later genetic analysis used genome-wide SNP genotypes for about three fifths of the 666 donors, treating that subset as a discovery cohort. All discovery cohort repertoires had been generated on a single sequencing platform. HLA typing covered class I and class II loci at four-digit resolution. Typing coverage varied by locus: roughly 620-640 donors for A, B, C, DRB1 and DQB1; approximately 560 for DQA1; some 610 for DPA1; approximately 450 for DPB1. Because of strong linkage in the cohort, 4 to 6 DR-DQ haplotypes were treated as single units for association and clustering. Among 300 to 500 genotyped donors of the cohort, an average of approximately 220,000 unique TCR beta nucleotide sequences was sequenced per donor, of which roughly 17% were non-productive. General conclusions and limits of the study: Seventeen rarely observed V segments, including chromosome 9 orphons, were excluded from the earlier analysis of several hundred of the donors because counts were too low. Because some donors lacked HLA typing at each locus, the association tests relied only on the typed subset. In a later analysis, several top co-occurrence clusters were reported to appear linked to parvovirus B19, influenza, CMV and Epstein-Barr virus. In a later genetic analysis, fewer N-insertions in productive TCRs were reported among donors in an Asian-associated ancestry cluster than the roughly 700-donor mean. The sequencing pipeline was judged likely to have produced a cluster of highly shared sequence variants as a technical artifact. Correlated functional status among segregating V segments might be attributable to linkage disequilibrium, but an unknown experimental factor could not be ruled out. According to the authors, the approach could potentially be generalized to other disease states and immunological phenotypes. In a later genetic analysis, a missense DCLRE1C variant was associated with V-gene and J-gene trimming of TCR beta chains, and the association was replicated in an independent cohort. When HLA alleles, especially DR and DQ, strongly co-occurred, attributing TCR associations to individual alleles was difficult. Sequencing depth was assumed to be roughly uniform across donors in the presence/absence analyses, though that assumption may not hold. A total of fewer than 200 TCR beta chains were listed by the study as associated with cytomegalovirus. While some public TCRs were present in many individuals, most TCR sequences turned up only very rarely across donors. Three of the identified cytomegalovirus-associated TCR beta chains were confirmed in vitro to be specific for cytomegalovirus antigens. The classifier was reported to diagnose cytomegalovirus status with high specificity and sensitivity in both the original and validation cohorts. CMV serostatus was the only immune exposure information available for the cohort. In a later analysis, HLA-associated TCR beta chains were found to be more clonally expanded and to have lower generation probabilities than equally common non-associated chains. Only TCR beta chains were sequenced in this cohort, and the absence of alpha or paired-chain data limited detectable features. A later analysis found that TCR association rates varied across HLA loci, with DRB1 alleles showing the most associated TCRs and HLA-C alleles the fewest. A later analysis associated about 16,000 TCR beta sequences with specific HLA alleles at a false discovery rate of 0.05. A further reported finding was that TCR beta sequences accurately predicted the HLA-A and HLA-B alleles for most subjects in the first cohort. Most CMV-associated TCR beta chains appeared to be HLA-restricted in a later analysis, and the HLA associations seemed to be driven largely by CMV exposure. The 87-base-pair reads could not distinguish some IMGT-functional V segments, including TRBV6-2 and TRBV6-3, so those segments were excluded. An earlier analysis of around 600 of the donors showed that most TCR beta V segments appeared in productive rearrangements either about 87% or about 30% of the time, which broadly matched IMGT annotations.

In total, 500 to 700 healthy bone marrow donors made up the cohort. All cohort members were sampled while nominally healthy, although unrecorded immune exposures were likely present. The donor was CMV seronegative and was included in the group of 352 seronegative cohort members. Every donor gave a peripheral blood sample, and the peripheral blood mononuclear cells from that sample were used for TCR beta sequencing. Genomic DNA extraction from the blood cell samples was performed with the Qiagen DNeasy Blood Extraction Kit. The library relied on the immunoSEQ multiplex PCR assay. For the multiplex PCR, a mixture combining 60 forward primers for TCR Vbeta segments and 13 reverse primers for TCR Jbeta segments was used. The CDR3 region of rearranged TCR beta genes was amplified from genomic DNA with a multiplex PCR assay. On the Illumina HiSeq System, the amplified TCR beta libraries were sequenced as 87-base-pair reads. On the study's bioinformatics: A later analysis tallied tens of millions of unique TCR beta chains across the 666 repertoires, and about 10 million of those chains were shared by two or more donors. A nearest-neighbor algorithm error-corrected the raw reads and collapsed the reads into unique sequences, merging closely related sequences to remove PCR and sequencing errors. CDR3 sequences were aligned to IMGT reference sequences to assign V, D and J gene segments. Each retained sequence needed at least a six-nucleotide match to both a V gene segment and a J gene segment. Rearrangements were called productive when the CDR3 lacked stop codons and stayed in frame with V and J; all others were non-productive. Following IMGT convention, CDR3 was defined as the stretch from the second conserved V-encoded cysteine up to the conserved J-encoded phenylalanine. The earlier analysis of 500 to 650 of the donors excluded any sequence lacking an unambiguous match to a single V gene segment. In an earlier analysis of 587 of the donors, V segments were called functional above 56.7% productive rearrangements and were called segregating when the between-donor standard deviation exceeded 5%. A statistical classification framework was built to diagnose cytomegalovirus status from the catalog of TCR beta chain sequences. In a later analysis, V and J genes were assigned by comparing TCR nucleotide sequences against IMGT/GENE-DB human TR gene sequences. Using the TCRdist pipeline, a later analysis assigned CDR3 sequences along with most-parsimonious VDJ recombination scenarios. In a later analysis, each TCR beta chain was defined by its CDR3 amino acid sequence together with its V-gene family, and reads lacking a unique V-gene family were excluded. In a later analysis, several hundred highly shared, low-generation-probability nucleotide sequences were removed to address suspected cross-contamination and a sequencing artifact. In a later analysis, a clonal expansion index for each public chain was calculated from normalized within-repertoire ranks of inferred template counts. Generation probabilities in a later analysis came from a VDJ recombination model fitted to out-of-frame rearrangements, and those results were checked against IGoR. Hypergeometric tests were used in a later analysis to score TCR-TCR, TCR-HLA and TCR-CMV co-occurrence, with a repertoire-size bias correction applied to the TCR pairs. False discovery rates were estimated in a later analysis by permuting HLA or CMV assignments 20 times. In a later analysis, co-occurring TCRs were grouped using DBSCAN, with TCRdist sequence similarity added in when clustering inside HLA-allele-positive subsets. Repertoires with fewer than 30,000 or more than 120,000 public chains were left out of co-occurrence clustering, as were several repertoires with anomalous nucleotide sharing. Imported from immuneACCESS, the table was reduced by TCRdb to in-frame sequences with V and J called. These copies leave out some clones; in studies compared against another copy, an unresolved V gene accounts for under half, and the cause of the remainder is not known. The V and J calls and the clone size are those of that table, but D and trimming were determined from the DNA. The sample table lists over 75,000 clones, about four fifths of them with a count of one. The ten biggest clones cover 2% to 2.5% of the sample.

CDR1 and CDR2, looked up from the germline V gene, are SGHAT and FQNNGV. The CDR3 spans 14 residues, from the cysteine through the phenylalanine. The entry retains the CDR3 DNA only, 42 bases that are in frame from base 1. Trimming costs V 0 bases and J 8 bases, and their ends lie 13 bases apart. The source is a woman in her 50s in good health and CMV-seronegative. Sequencing input: PBMCs. Recombination linked TRBV11-2 to TRBJ1-2; the D segment cannot be called with confidence. The encoded CDR3 is CASSLDASLRGYTF. The DNA reads TGTGCCAGCAGCTTAGATGCCAGCCTGAGGGGCTACACCTTC.